These T cell receptor beta chains were read from a single sample in a study of cytomegalovirus exposure and HLA in healthy donors. Sequencing was performed with immunoSEQ multiplex PCR; in TCRdb, only in-frame clones are kept and a portion is missing. The sample has 65,000 to 95,000 clones; 60% to 85% are singletons. Sequenced: PBMCs. The receptors were sampled from a male donor in good health and CMV-seropositive. The CDR3 runs from the conserved cysteine through the conserved F or W. The order of the fields is CDR3 length, V gene, clone size, J gene, D gene, CDR3 DNA, CDR3 protein. The D gene is left open where the match is weak. The size entry is marked missing in some rows and otherwise reads once, few, many or a size class.

14,TRBV5-1,-,TRBJ2-1,TRBD2,TGCGCCAGCAGTCAGACTAGCGGGAACTATGAGCAGTTCTTC,CASSQTSGNYEQFF
14,TRBV28,-,TRBJ2-1,TRBD2,TGTGCCAGCAGTACCGGGACTAGTTCTACTGAGCAGTTCTTC,CASSTGTSSTEQFF
14,TRBV2,-,TRBJ2-5,-,TGTGCCAGCAGTGGAGACAGCCAGGAAGAGACCCAGTACTTC,CASSGDSQEETQYF
14,TRBV5-1,once,TRBJ2-5,-,TGCGCCAGCAGCTTGCAGGGGCAGCAAGAGACCCAGTACTTC,CASSLQGQQETQYF
18,TRBV18,-,TRBJ2-4,TRBD2,TGTGCCAGCTCAACCGGGACTAGCGGTCTAAGGGCCAAAAACATTCAGTACTTC,CASSTGTSGLRAKNIQYF
15,TRBV5-6,-,TRBJ2-1,-,TGTGCCAGCAGCTTGGTTGGACTAGGGGGCAATGAGCAGTTCTTC,CASSLVGLGGNEQFF
16,TRBV9,-,TRBJ2-3,-,TGTGCCAGCAGCTCTTCAGGGTTTATTAGCACAGATACGCAGTATTTT,CASSSSGFISTDTQYF
15,TRBV5-8,-,TRBJ2-5,-,TGTGCCAGCAGCTTTGGGGGAGGCGCTGCAGAGACCCAGTACTTC,CASSFGGGAAETQYF
15,TRBV28,-,TRBJ2-1,TRBD2,TGTGCCAGCAGTTTCAGCGGGAGTATTTACAATGAGCAGTTCTTC,CASSFSGSIYNEQFF
14,TRBV2,-,TRBJ2-7,TRBD1,TGTGCCAGCACTCAGGACAGGGGGTCCTACGAGCAGTACTTC,CASTQDRGSYEQYF
12,TRBV19,-,TRBJ1-1,-,TGTGCCAGTACGGTGGGAGGCACTGAAGCTTTCTTT,CASTVGGTEAFF
13,TRBV7-9,-,TRBJ2-7,-,TGTGCCAGCAGCCTCAGAAACAGGGCCGAGCAGTACTTC,CASSLRNRAEQYF
15,TRBV7-9,-,TRBJ2-2,-,TGTGCCAGCAGCTTAGTTTCTGCGAACACCGGGGAGCTGTTTTTT,CASSLVSANTGELFF
17,TRBV13,-,TRBJ2-1,-,TGTGCCAGCAGCTCATTCCAGGCGGGAAGCTCCTACAATGAGCAGTTCTTC,CASSSFQAGSSYNEQFF
16,TRBV7-2,-,TRBJ1-3,TRBD1,TGTGCCAGCAGCCTAGACGGGACAGGACGTGGAAACACCATATATTTT,CASSLDGTGRGNTIYF
16,TRBV28,-,TRBJ1-4,-,TGTGCCAGCAGTCCTAGGCTGACAGAAGAGAATGAAAAACTGTTTTTT,CASSPRLTEENEKLFF
11,TRBV29-1,-,TRBJ1-3,-,TGCAGCGTTGCCCAGGGAAACACCATATATTTT,CSVAQGNTIYF
15,TRBV4-1,-,TRBJ1-4,TRBD1,TGCGCCAGCAGCCAATCGACAGGGGGTGGTGAAAAACTGTTTTTT,CASSQSTGGGEKLFF
14,TRBV6-5,-,TRBJ2-7,TRBD1,TGTGCCAGCAGCACGGACAGGGGTGTTTACGAGCAGTACTTC,CASSTDRGVYEQYF
13,TRBV7-8,-,TRBJ1-5,TRBD1,TGTGCCAGCAGCTCGACAGGGGGTCAGCCCCAGCATTTT,CASSSTGGQPQHF
16,TRBV19,-,TRBJ1-2,TRBD1,TGTGCCAGTAGTTCGACGGGACAGGGTTTCCTCTATGGCTACACCTTC,CASSSTGQGFLYGYTF
14,TRBV27,-,TRBJ2-7,-,TGTGCCAGCAGTTTATACGGTAGCTCCTACGAGCAGTACTTC,CASSLYGSSYEQYF
15,TRBV7-8,once,TRBJ2-3,-,TGTGCCAGCAGCCACACTACAGGACACACAGATACGCAGTATTTT,CASSHTTGHTDTQYF
15,TRBV6-5,-,TRBJ1-1,-,TGTGCCAGCACCACAAAAGGACTAGGGGACCCTGAAGCTTTCTTT,CASTTKGLGDPEAFF
14,TRBV5-1,-,TRBJ1-1,-,TGCGCCAGCAGCGGATGGGAGGGAGGCACTGAAGCTTTCTTT,CASSGWEGGTEAFF
17,TRBV19,-,TRBJ2-1,TRBD1,TGTGCCAGTAGTACTAACCCCGGGACAGGGGCGTCGAGTGAGCAGTTCTTC,CASSTNPGTGASSEQFF
14,TRBV5-1,-,TRBJ1-2,TRBD1,TGCGCCAGCAGCCTTGGACAGGGGGCAGAAGGCTACACCTTC,CASSLGQGAEGYTF
15,TRBV7-2,-,TRBJ2-7,-,TGTGCCAGCAGCCGTCCGCCGGGACAAAGCTACGAGCAGTACTTC,CASSRPPGQSYEQYF
15,TRBV5-1,few,TRBJ2-6,-,TGCGCCAGCAGGCGACATGACTCTGGGGCCAACGTCCTGACTTTC,CASRRHDSGANVLTF
13,TRBV29-1,-,TRBJ1-2,TRBD1,TGCAGCGTGACCGGGACAGGGAACTATGGCTACACCTTC,CSVTGTGNYGYTF
15,TRBV6-5,-,TRBJ1-6,-,TGTGCCAGCAGTTCCGGACAAACATATAATTCACCCCTCCACTTT,CASSSGQTYNSPLHF
12,TRBV5-6,-,TRBJ2-7,-,TGTGCCAGCAGCTTGGTAGGGGTCGAGCAGTACTTC,CASSLVGVEQYF
16,TRBV2,-,TRBJ1-2,TRBD1,TGTGCCAGCAGCGCTCGAAGACAGGGCTTGGTTTATGGCTACACCTTC,CASSARRQGLVYGYTF
13,TRBV9,-,TRBJ1-1,-,TGTGCCAGCAGCGTGTGGCAGAACACTGAAGCTTTCTTT,CASSVWQNTEAFF
15,TRBV28,-,TRBJ1-4,-,TGTGCCAGCAGTTTAATTGGCCCAACTAATGAAAAACTGTTTTTT,CASSLIGPTNEKLFF
17,TRBV7-9,-,TRBJ2-2,-,TGTGCCAGCAGCTTAGCGTCGGATTGGAGCGCGACCGGGGAGCTGTTTTTT,CASSLASDWSATGELFF
15,TRBV27,-,TRBJ2-7,TRBD1,TGTGCCAGCGGATACAGGGGATCGGGGTCCTACGAGCAGTACTTC,CASGYRGSGSYEQYF